The present T cell receptor beta chain was sequenced within a study of cytomegalovirus exposure and HLA in healthy donors. Broader study findings: Cytomegalovirus-associated TCR beta chains were listed, numbering 150 to 200. It was confirmed in vitro that a few of the CMV-associated chains were specific for CMV antigens.

Germline V gene data show CDR1 as LNHDA and CDR2 as SQIVND (reference sequence). Trimming cost V 6 bases and J 2 bases; bases outside gene matches: 5. The CDR3 runs to 14 residues. Concerning this clone itself: Its antigen is undetermined. Other DNA variants within this sample encode the same CDR3.

PCR used 60 Vbeta primers and 13 Jbeta primers. The protocol was immunoSEQ multiplex PCR, while the TCRdb copy is restricted to in-frame clones and leaves out a portion. The sample comprises roughly 190,000 clones, under 85% of which are singletons, and 1.6% rests with the top ten. This sequence joins TRBV19 and TRBJ1-1; 8 bases are a match to TRBD1. The receptor's source is a woman under 30 in good health and CMV-seronegative. Sequenced material: PBMCs. CDR3 nucleotide sequence: TGTGCCAGTAGCCAAGGACAGGGAAACACTGAAGCTTTCTTT. Protein sequence: CASSQGQGNTEAFF.